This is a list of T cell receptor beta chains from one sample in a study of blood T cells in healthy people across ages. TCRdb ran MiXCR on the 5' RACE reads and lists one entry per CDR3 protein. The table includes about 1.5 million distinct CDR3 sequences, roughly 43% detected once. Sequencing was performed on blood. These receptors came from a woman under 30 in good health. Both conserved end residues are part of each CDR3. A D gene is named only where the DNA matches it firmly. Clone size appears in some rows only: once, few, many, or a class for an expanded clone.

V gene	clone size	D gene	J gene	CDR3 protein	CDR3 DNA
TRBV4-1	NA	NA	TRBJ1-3	CASSQDSGFFSGNTIYF	TGCGCCAGCAGCCAAGATTCAGGGTTCTTCTCTGGAAACACCATATATTTT
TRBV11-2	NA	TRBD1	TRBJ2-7	CASSLVPGGEVAEQYF	TGTGCCAGCAGCTTAGTCCCAGGGGGCGAAGTGGCCGAGCAGTACTTC
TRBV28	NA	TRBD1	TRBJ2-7	CASRQTGSYEQYF	TGTGCCAGCAGACAGACAGGGTCCTACGAGCAGTACTTC
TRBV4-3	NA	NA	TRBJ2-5	CASSQDLSTQETQYF	TGCGCCAGCAGCCAAGATCTGAGCACCCAAGAGACCCAGTACTTC
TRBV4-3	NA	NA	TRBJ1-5	CASSQEVTIQPQHF	TGCGCCAGCAGCCAAGAGGTAACGATTCAGCCCCAGCATTTT
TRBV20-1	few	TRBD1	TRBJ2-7	CSATFPTGSTYEQYF	TGCAGTGCTACCTTCCCGACAGGGTCTACCTACGAGCAGTACTTC
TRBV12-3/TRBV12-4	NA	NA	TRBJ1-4	CASSFVTGNRKLFF	TGTGCCAGCAGTTTCGTTACAGGGAATCGAAAACTGTTTTTT
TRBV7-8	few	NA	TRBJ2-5	CASLHSGGPETQYF	TGTGCCAGCCTGCATTCGGGCGGGCCAGAGACCCAGTACTTC
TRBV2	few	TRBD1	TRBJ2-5	CASMDRGRETQYF	TGTGCCAGCATGGACAGGGGGCGAGAGACCCAGTACTTC
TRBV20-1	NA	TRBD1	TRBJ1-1	CSADGTVKGMNTEAFF	TGCAGTGCCGACGGGACAGTGAAGGGCATGAACACTGAAGCTTTCTTT
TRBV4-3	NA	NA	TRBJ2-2	CASSQRLRVTGELFF	TGCGCCAGCAGCCAAAGACTAAGGGTTACCGGGGAGCTGTTTTTT